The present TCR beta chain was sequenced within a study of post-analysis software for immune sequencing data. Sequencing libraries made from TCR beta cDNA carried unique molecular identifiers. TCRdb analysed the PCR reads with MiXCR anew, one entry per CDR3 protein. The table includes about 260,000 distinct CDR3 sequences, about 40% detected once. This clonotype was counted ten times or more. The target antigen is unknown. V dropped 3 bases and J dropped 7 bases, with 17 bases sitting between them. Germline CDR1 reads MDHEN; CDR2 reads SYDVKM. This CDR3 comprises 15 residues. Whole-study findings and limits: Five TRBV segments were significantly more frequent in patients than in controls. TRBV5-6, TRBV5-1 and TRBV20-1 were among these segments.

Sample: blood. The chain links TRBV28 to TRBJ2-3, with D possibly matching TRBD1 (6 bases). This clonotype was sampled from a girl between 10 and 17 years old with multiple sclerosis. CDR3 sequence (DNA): TGTGCCAGCAGTTTGGCGGAGCAGGGGAAGAATACGCAGTATTTT. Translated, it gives CASSLAEQGKNTQYF.